Listed here are 9 T cell receptor beta chains from one sample, sequenced in a study of T-cell reconstitution after alpha-beta-depleted transplantation in children. The TCRbeta library was prepared with unique molecular identifiers. TCRdb reprocessed the PCR reads with MiXCR, giving one entry per CDR3 protein. This repertoire shows nearly 350,000 distinct CDR3 sequences, roughly 15% found once; its top ten account for around 38%. Sequenced material: PBMCs, mostly from graft donor cells, taken 360 days after TCRalphabeta/CD19-depleted stem cell transplant. These receptors originate from a male patient between 2 and 9 years old who had a stem cell transplant for acute lymphoblastic leukemia, so the T cells may come from the graft donor.

This clonotype was counted only a few times. The V call is TRBV20-1, the J call TRBJ2-5, with 7 bases that match TRBD1. This CDR3 contains 12 residues. From germline, CDR1 is DFQATT and CDR2 SNEGSKA (reference sequence). The V and J ends lost 2 bases and 5 bases, in that order; junction bases with no gene match: 2. The DNA of the CDR3 is TGCAGTGCTAGAAAGGGGGCTGAGACCCAGTACTTC. This encodes CSARKGAETQYF.

V is TRBV10-2 and J is TRBJ2-7; 10 bases are a match to TRBD2. The CDR3 length is 14 residues. The V segment lost 2 bases and the J segment 3 bases; nucleotides outside the gene matches: 1. Germline assignment: CDR1 WSHSY and CDR2 SAAADI. The CDR3 here is CASSETSGIYEQYF. Here the CDR3 DNA reads TGCGCCAGCAGTGAGACTAGCGGGATCTACGAGCAGTACTTC.

V gene TRBV10-3 combines with J gene TRBJ1-2; 7 bases agree with TRBD1. The CDR3 consists of 15 residues. CDR1 is ENHRY, CDR2 SYGVKD, per germline. V lost 2 bases, J lost 8 bases, and 11 bases stayed unmatched. CDR3 residues: CAISELPDRERGYTF. In nucleotides, the CDR3 is TGTGCCATCAGTGAGCTCCCCGACAGGGAGAGGGGCTACACCTTC.

The gene calls are TRBV12-3 or TRBV12-4 and TRBJ2-4; either TRBD1 or TRBD2 may supply D (5 bases each). The V end was cut by 0 bases, the J end by 6 bases, with 15 bases between. CDR3 size: 16 residues. The CDR3 DNA follows: TGTGCCAGCAGTTTAGCTTATTCTGGGGACCTAAACATTCAGTACTTC. Amino acid sequence: CASSLAYSGDLNIQYF.

The chain carries TRBV6-2 or TRBV6-3 and TRBJ2-3; the match to TRBD2 covers 7 bases. CDR1 and CDR2 from the germline V gene are MNHEY and SVGEGT. V trimming: 2 bases; J trimming: 3 bases; junction bases outside the gene matches: 8. The CDR3 is 16 residues long. CDR3 protein: CASSYPGLTLTDTQYF. Here the CDR3 DNA reads TGTGCCAGCAGTTACCCGGGACTAACCTTAACAGATACGCAGTATTTT.

This clonotype was seen repeatedly, ten times or more. The genes are TRBV5-1 and TRBJ2-1; D is uncertain. Germline-derived CDR1 and CDR2 are SGHRS and YFSETQ. The CDR3 is 13 residues long. Trimming stripped 0 bases from V and 4 bases from J, with 5 bases between. The CDR3: CASSLDGYNEQFF. The CDR3 coding sequence is TGCGCCAGCAGCTTGGACGGATACAATGAGCAGTTCTTC.

The CDR3 DNA is TGTGCCAGCAGCGATCCCGGGACAGGTGCCACCGGGGAGCTGTTTTTT. Its translation: CASSDPGTGATGELFF. This sequence joins TRBV12-3 or TRBV12-4 and TRBJ2-2; TRBD1 matches at 8 bases. This CDR3 spans 16 amino acids. J gave up 4 bases and V 6 bases, and 10 bases lay outside the gene matches.

This clonotype was recorded many times. The V call is TRBV6-5, the J call TRBJ2-2, with TRBD2 matching over 7 bases. The CDR3 has 14 amino acids. V was pared by 2 bases and J by 5 bases, with 2 bases of the junction left unmatched. Germline V gene lookup returns CDR1 MNHEY and CDR2 SVGAGI. CDR3 sequence (DNA): TGTGCCAGCAGTTACGGGGGGGGGACCGGGGAGCTGTTTTTT. Translated: CASSYGGGTGELFF.

The chain recombines TRBV6-2 or TRBV6-3 with TRBJ2-1; 7 positions match TRBD2. CDR1 and CDR2 from the germline V gene are MNHEY and SVGEGT. V dropped 5 bases and J dropped 4; count of bases not matched to a gene: 11. The CDR3 runs to 16 residues. CDR3 DNA: TGTGCCAGCAGTCCCCCGCGGGAGCCCTTTTACAATGAGCAGTTCTTC. Its translation: CASSPPREPFYNEQFF.